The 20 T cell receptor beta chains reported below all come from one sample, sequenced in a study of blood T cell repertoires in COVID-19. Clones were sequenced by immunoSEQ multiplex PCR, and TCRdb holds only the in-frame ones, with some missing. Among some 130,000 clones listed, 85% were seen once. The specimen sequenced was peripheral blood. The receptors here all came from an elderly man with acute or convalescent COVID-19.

CDR3 region: CASSRLAGGTYEQYF. The CDR3 coding sequence is TGTGCCAGCAGTCGACTAGCGGGGGGAACCTACGAGCAGTACTTC. This chain joins TRBV6-5 and TRBJ2-7; 13 bases match TRBD2. The CDR3 sequence is 15 residues long. Germline CDR1 and CDR2: MNHEY and SVGAGI. The junction had 3 bases not matched to a gene; V was cut back by 5 bases and J by 2 bases.

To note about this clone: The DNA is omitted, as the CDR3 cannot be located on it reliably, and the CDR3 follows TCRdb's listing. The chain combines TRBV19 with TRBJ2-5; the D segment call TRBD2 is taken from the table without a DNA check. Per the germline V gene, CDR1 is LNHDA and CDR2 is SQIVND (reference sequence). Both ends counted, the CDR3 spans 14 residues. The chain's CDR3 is CASTSGGHQETQYF.

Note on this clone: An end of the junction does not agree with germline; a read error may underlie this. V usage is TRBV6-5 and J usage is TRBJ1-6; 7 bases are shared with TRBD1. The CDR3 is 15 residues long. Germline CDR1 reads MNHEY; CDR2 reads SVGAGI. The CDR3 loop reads CASRSGQLGNSPLHF. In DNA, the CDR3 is TGTGCCAGCAGATCGGGACAGCTTGGTAATTCGCCCCTCCACTTT.

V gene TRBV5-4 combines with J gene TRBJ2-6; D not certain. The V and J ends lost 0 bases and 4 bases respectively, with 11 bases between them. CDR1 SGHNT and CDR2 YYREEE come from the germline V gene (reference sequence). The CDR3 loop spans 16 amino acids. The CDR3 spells CASSLGLDTGANVLTF. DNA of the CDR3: TGTGCCAGCAGCTTGGGCCTAGATACCGGGGCCAACGTCCTGACTTTC.

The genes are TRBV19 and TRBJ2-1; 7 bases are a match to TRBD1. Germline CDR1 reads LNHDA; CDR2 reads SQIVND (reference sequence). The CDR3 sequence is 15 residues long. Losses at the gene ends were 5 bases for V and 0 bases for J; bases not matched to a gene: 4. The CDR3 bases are TGTGCCAGTAGTTCGACAGGGACCTCCTACAATGAGCAGTTCTTC. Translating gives CASSSTGTSYNEQFF. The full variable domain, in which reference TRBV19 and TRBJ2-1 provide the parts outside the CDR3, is DGGITQSPKYLFRKEGQNVTLSCEQNLNHDAMYWYRQDPGQGLRLIYYSQIVNDFQKGDIAEGYSVSREKKESFPLTVTSAQKNPTAFYLCASSSTGTSYNEQFFGPGTRLTVL.

DNA for the CDR3: TGTGCCAGCACTAAGGGAGGGGGGCCGAACACCGGGGAGCTGTTTTTT. Protein sequence: CASTKGGGPNTGELFF. The gene calls are TRBV11-2 and TRBJ2-2; D is possibly TRBD2 (7 bases). The CDR3 runs 16 residues. V dropped 7 bases and J dropped 0 bases, with 15 bases sitting between them. Germline CDR1 reads SGHAT; CDR2 reads FQNNGV.

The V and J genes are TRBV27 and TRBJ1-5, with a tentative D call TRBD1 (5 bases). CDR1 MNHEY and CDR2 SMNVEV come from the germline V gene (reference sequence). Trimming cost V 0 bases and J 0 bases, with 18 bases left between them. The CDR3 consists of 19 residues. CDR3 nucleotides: TGTGCCAGCAGTTTATCGTACCAGGGACTGGGGTATAGCAATCAGCCCCAGCATTTT. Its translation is CASSLSYQGLGYSNQPQHF.

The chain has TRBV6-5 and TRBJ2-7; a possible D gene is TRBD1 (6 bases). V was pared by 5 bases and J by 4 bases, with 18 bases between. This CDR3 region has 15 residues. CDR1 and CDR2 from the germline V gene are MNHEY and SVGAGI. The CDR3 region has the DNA TGTGCCAGCAGTAACGCGGGCCAGGGGTTGTACGAGCAGTACTTC. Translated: CASSNAGQGLYEQYF.

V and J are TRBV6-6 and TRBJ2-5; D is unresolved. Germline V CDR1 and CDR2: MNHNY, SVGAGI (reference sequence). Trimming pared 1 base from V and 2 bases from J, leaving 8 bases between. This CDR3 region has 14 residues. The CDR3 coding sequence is TGTGCCAGCAGTTACTTGCAGGTACAAGAGACCCAGTACTTC. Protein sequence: CASSYLQVQETQYF.

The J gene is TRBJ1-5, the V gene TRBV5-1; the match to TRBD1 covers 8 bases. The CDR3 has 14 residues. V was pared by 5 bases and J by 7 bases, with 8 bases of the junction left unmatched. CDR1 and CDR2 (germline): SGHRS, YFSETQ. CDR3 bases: TGCGCCAGCAGTCCCGGACAGGGAAAACAGCCCCAGCATTTT. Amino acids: CASSPGQGKQPQHF. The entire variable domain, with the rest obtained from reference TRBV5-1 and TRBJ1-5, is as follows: KAGVTQTPRYLIKTRGQQVTLSCSPISGHRSVSWYQQTPGQGLQFLFEYFSETQRNKGNFPGRFSGRQFSNSRSEMNVSTLELGDSALYLCASSPGQGKQPQHFGDGTRLSIL.

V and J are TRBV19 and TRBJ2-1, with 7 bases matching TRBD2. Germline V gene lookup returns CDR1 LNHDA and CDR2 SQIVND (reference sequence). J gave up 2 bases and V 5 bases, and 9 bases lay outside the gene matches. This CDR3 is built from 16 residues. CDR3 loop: CASSVSGGTTYNEQFF. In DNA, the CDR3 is TGTGCCAGTAGTGTGTCGGGGGGAACCACCTACAATGAGCAGTTCTTC. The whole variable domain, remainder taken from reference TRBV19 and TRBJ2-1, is DGGITQSPKYLFRKEGQNVTLSCEQNLNHDAMYWYRQDPGQGLRLIYYSQIVNDFQKGDIAEGYSVSREKKESFPLTVTSAQKNPTAFYLCASSVSGGTTYNEQFFGPGTRLTVL.

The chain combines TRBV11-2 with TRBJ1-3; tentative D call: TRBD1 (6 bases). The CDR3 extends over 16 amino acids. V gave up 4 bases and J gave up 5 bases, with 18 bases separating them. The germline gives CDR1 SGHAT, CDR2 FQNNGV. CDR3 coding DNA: TGTGCCAGCAGCTCCCGACAGGCTCAGGATAGAAACACCATATATTTT. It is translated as CASSSRQAQDRNTIYF.

Written as DNA, the CDR3 is TGCGCCAGCAGCATCTCGGGACATGAGGGCACTGAAGCTTTCTTT. Encoded protein: CASSISGHEGTEAFF. This chain connects TRBV5-1 to TRBJ1-1; a weak D match, TRBD1 (6 bases). Germline-derived CDR1 and CDR2 are SGHRS and YFSETQ. Trimming shortened V by 4 bases and J by 4 bases, and 17 bases separated the two germline ends. This CDR3 is 15 amino acids long.

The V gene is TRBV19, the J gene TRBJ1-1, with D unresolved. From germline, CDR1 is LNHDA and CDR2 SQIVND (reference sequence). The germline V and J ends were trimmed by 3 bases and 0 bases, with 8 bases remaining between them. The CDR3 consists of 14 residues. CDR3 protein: CASSIAGMNTEAFF. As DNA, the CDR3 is TGTGCCAGTAGTATTGCAGGAATGAACACTGAAGCTTTCTTT.

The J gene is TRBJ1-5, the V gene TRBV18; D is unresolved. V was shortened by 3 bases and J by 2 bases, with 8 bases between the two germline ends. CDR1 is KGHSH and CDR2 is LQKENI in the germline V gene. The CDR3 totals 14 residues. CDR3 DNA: TGTGCCAGCTCACCCCTCCCGGGCAATCAGCCCCAGCATTTT. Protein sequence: CASSPLPGNQPQHF.

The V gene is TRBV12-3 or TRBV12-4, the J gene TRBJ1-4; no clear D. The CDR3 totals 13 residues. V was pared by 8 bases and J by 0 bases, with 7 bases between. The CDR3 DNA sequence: TGTGCCAGCCAGAGCGCAACTAATGAAAAACTGTTTTTT. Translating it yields CASQSATNEKLFF.

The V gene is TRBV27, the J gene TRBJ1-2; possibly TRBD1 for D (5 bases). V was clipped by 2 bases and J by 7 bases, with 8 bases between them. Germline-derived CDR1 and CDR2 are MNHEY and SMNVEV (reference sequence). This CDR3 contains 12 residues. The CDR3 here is CASSLKGSGYTF. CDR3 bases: TGTGCCAGCAGTTTAAAGGGGTCTGGCTACACCTTC.

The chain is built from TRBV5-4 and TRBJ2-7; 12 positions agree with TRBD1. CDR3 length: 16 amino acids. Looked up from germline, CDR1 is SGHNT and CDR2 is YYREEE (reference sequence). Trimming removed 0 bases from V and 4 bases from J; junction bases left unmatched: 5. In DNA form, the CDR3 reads TGTGCCAGCAGCTTGGGAGGGACAGGGGGCGTTTACGAGCAGTACTTC. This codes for CASSLGGTGGVYEQYF. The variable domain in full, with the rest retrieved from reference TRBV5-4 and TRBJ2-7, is ETGVTQSPTHLIKTRGQQVTLRCSSQSGHNTVSWYQQALGQGPQFIFQYYREEENGRGNFPPRFSGLQFPNYSSELNVNALELDDSALYLCASSLGGTGGVYEQYFGPGTRLTVT.

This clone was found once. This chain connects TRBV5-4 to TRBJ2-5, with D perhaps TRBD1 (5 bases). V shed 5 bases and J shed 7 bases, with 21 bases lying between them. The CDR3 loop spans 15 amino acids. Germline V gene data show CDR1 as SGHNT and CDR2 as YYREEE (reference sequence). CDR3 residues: CASSIMAGIGGTQYF. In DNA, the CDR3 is TGTGCCAGCAGTATAATGGCAGGGATCGGCGGGACCCAGTACTTC.

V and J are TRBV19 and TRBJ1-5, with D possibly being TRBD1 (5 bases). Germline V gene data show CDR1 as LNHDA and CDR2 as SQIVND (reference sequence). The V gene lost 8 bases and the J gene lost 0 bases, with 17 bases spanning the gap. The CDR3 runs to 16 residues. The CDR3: CASRYGGPNSNQPQHF. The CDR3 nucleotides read TGTGCCAGTCGCTACGGGGGACCAAATAGCAATCAGCCCCAGCATTTT.